This T cell receptor beta chain derives from a study of OX40 agonist ivuxolimab in advanced cancers. Findings of the study overall: Both blood CD4+ and CD8+ T cells showed clonal growth by week 6 at 0.1 to 3.0 mg/kg.

TCRdb's table, derived via immunoSEQ multiplex PCR, lists solely in-frame clones and lacks some. In the table there are 58,000 or so clones, approximately 89% of which are singletons. Points on this clone: Its antigen is unknown.

Germline assignment: CDR1 MNHEY and CDR2 SMNVEV (reference sequence). The trim removed 0 bases at V and 7 bases at J, leaving 1 base unmatched. The CDR3 loop spans 14 amino acids. The sample in question was CD4+ or CD8+ T cells sorted from blood, obtained in a trial of the OX40 agonist ivuxolimab. The receptor was derived from an adult with an advanced solid tumor such as melanoma, head and neck, liver or kidney cancer. This chain connects TRBV27 to TRBJ2-1, with 9 nucleotides matching TRBD2. Written as DNA, the CDR3 is TGTGCCAGCAGTTTATCGAGCGGGAGGAATGAGCAGTTCTTC. Encoded protein: CASSLSSGRNEQFF.